This T cell receptor (beta chain) was captured by sequencing in a study of early stage breast cancer tumors. Study-wide background: Invasive lobular carcinomas made up about 30% of the 12 ER+/PR+/HER2- tumors.

General study findings and limits: Most shared enriched TCRB sequences were commonly generated ones. Tumor and normal breast were distinguished via blood comparison in most of the 16 patients.

Repertoires were generated with immunoSEQ multiplex PCR, while TCRdb's copy carries only in-frame clones and drops some. The data contain 45,000 to 65,000 clones, about 77% of them singletons. With regard to this clone: The antigen remains unidentified.

The V segment lost 5 bases and the J segment 4 bases; nucleotides outside the gene matches: 7. CDR3 length: 14 amino acids. Germline V CDR1 and CDR2: LNHDA, SQIVND (reference sequence). Material for sequencing was blood. The chain links TRBV19 to TRBJ1-1; 7 nucleotides match TRBD1. This sequence originates from a person aged 35 to 50 with breast cancer. The DNA for the CDR3 is TGTGCCAGTAGTCCCCGACAGGGTACCACTGAAGCTTTCTTT. Its translation is CASSPRQGTTEAFF.